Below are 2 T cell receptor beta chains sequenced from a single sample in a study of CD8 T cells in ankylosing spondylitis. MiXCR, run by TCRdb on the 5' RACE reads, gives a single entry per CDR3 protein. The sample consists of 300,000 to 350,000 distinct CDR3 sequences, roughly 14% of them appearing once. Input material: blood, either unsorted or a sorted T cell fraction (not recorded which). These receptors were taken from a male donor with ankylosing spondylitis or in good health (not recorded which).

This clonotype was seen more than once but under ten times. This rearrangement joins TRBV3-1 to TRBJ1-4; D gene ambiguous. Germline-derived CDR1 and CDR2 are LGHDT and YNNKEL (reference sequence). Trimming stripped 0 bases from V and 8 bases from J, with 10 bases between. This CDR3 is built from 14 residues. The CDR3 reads CASSQDRGVEKLFF. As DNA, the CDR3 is TGTGCCAGCAGCCAAGATCGAGGCGTCGAAAAACTGTTTTTT.

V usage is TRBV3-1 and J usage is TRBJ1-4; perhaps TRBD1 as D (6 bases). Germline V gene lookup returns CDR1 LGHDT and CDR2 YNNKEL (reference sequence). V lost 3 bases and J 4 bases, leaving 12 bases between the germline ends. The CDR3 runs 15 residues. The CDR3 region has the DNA TGTGCCAGCAGCCAGCAGGGGTCGGTTAATGAAAAACTGTTTTTT. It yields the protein CASSQQGSVNEKLFF.